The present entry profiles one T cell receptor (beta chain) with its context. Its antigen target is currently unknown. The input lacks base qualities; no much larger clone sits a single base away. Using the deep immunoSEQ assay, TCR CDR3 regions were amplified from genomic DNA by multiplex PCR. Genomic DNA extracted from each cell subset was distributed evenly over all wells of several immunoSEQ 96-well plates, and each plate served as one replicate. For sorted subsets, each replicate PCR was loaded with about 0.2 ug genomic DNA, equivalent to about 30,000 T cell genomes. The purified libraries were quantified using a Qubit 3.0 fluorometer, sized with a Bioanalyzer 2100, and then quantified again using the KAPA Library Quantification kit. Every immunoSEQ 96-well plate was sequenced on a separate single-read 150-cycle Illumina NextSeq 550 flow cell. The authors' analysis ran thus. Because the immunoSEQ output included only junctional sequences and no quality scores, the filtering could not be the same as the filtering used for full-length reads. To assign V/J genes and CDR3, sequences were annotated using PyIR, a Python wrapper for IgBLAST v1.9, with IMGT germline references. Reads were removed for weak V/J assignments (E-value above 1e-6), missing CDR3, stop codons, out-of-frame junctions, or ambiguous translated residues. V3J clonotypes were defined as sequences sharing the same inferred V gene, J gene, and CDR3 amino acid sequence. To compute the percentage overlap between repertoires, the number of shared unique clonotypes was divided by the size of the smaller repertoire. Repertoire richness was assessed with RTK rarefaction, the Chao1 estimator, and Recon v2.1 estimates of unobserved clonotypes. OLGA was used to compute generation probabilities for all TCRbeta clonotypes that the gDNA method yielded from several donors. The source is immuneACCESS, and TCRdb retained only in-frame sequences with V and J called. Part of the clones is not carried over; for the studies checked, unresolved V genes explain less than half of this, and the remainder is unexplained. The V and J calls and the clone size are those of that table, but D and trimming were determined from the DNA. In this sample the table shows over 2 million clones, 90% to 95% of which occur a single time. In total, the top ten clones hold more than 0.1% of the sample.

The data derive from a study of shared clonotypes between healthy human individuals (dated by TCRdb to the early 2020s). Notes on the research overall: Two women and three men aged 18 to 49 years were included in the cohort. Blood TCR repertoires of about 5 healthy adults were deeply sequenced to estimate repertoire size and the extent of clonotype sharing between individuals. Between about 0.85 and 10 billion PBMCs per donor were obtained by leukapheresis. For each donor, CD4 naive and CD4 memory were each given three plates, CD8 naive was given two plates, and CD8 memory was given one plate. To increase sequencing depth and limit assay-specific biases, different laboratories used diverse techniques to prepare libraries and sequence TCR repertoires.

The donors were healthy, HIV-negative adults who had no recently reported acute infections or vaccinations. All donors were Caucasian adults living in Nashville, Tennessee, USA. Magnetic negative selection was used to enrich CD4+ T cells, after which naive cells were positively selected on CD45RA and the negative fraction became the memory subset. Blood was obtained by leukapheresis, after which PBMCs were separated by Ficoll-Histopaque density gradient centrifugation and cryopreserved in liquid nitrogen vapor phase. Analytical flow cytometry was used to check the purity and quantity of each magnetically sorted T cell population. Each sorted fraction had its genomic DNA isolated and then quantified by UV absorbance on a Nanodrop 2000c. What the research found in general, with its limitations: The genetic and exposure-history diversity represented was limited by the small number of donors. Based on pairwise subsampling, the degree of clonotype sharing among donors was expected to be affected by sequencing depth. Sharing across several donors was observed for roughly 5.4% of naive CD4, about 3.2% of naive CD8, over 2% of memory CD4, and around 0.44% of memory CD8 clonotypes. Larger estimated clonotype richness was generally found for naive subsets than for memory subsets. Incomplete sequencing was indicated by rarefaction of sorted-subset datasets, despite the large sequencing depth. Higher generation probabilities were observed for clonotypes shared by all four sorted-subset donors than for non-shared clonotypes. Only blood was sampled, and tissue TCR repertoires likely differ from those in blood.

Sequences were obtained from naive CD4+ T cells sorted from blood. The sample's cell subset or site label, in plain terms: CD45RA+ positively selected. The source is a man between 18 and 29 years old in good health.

The nucleotide sequence is TGTGCCAGTAGTACGGACAGGGATTACCCCTCCTACGAGCAGTACTTC. Its translation is CASSTDRDYPSYEQYF. The V gene is TRBV19 and the J gene is TRBJ2-7, with TRBD1 matching 8 junction bases. Germline trimming amounts to 4 bases on V and 0 bases on J, with 8 as the count of junction bases outside the gene matches. The CDR3 goes from the cysteine to the phenylalanine over 16 residues. Kept here is only the CDR3 DNA, which spans 48 bases and is read in frame from base 1. In the germline V gene (reference sequence), CDR1 corresponds to LNHDA and CDR2 to SQIVND.